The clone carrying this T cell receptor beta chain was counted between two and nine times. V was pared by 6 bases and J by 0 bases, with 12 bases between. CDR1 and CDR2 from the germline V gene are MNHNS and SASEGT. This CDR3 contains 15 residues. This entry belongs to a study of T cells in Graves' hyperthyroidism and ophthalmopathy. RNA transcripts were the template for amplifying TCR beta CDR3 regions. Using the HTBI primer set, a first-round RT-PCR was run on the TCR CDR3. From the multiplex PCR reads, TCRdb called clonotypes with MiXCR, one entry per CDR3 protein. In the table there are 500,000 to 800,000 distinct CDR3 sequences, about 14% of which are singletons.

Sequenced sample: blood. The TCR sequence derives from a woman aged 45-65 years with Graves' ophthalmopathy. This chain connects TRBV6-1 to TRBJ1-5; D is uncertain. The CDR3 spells CASSRTDNSNQPQHF. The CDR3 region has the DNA TGTGCCAGCAGCCGCACGGATAATAGCAATCAGCCCCAGCATTTT.